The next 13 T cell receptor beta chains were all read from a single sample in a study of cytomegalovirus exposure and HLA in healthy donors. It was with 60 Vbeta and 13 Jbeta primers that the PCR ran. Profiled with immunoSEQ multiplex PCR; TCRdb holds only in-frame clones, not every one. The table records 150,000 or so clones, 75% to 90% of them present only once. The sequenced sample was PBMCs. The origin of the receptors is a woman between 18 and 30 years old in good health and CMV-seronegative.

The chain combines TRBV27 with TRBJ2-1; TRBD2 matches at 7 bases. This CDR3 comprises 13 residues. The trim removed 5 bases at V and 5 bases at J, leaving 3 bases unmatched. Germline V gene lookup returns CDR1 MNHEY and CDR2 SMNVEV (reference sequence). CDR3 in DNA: TGTGCCAGCAGTAGCCTAGCGGACAATGAGCAGTTCTTC. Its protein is CASSSLADNEQFF.

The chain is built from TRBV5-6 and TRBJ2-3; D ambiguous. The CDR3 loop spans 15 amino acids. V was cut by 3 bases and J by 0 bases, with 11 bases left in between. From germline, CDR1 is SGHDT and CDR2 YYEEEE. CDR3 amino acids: CASSSVGASTDTQYF. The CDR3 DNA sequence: TGTGCCAGCAGCTCCGTCGGAGCGAGCACAGATACGCAGTATTTT.

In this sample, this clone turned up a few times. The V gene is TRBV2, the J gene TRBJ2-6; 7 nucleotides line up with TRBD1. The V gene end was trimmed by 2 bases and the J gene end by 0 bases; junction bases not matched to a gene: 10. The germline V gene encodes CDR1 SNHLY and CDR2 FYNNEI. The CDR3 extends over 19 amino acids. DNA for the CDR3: TGTGCCAGCAGTGAAAGAGGGGGCCTAAGATTCTCTGGGGCCAACGTCCTGACTTTC. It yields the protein CASSERGGLRFSGANVLTF.

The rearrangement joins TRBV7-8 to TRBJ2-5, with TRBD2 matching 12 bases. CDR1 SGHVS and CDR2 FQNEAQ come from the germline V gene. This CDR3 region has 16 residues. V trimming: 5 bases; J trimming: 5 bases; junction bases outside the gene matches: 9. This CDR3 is CASSPLAGGAGETQYF. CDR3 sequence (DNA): TGTGCCAGCAGCCCCCTAGCGGGGGGGGCGGGGGAGACCCAGTACTTC.

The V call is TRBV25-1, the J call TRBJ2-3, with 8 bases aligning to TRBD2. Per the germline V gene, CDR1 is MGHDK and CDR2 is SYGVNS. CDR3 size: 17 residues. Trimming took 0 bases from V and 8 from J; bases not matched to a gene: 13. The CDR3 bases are TGTGCCAGCAGTGAATATGGGGGAGCGGGGGTGACGGGTACGCAGTATTTT. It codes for CASSEYGGAGVTGTQYF.

CDR3 region: CASSGQGAGGYTF. The CDR3 DNA reads as TGTGCCAGCAGTGGACAGGGGGCTGGCGGCTACACCTTC. The chain carries TRBV6-5 and TRBJ1-2; TRBD1 agrees at 11 bases. V gave up 5 bases and J gave up 8 bases; unmatched junction bases: 4. The CDR3 runs to 13 residues. Per the germline V gene, CDR1 is MNHEY and CDR2 is SVGAGI.

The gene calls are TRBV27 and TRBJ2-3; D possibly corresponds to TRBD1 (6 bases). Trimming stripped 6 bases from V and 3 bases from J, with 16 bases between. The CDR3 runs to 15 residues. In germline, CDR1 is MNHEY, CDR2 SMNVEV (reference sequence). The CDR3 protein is CASSSAGERTDTQYF. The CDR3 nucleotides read TGTGCCAGCAGCTCCGCAGGGGAGAGAACAGATACGCAGTATTTT.

The CDR3 DNA sequence: TGTGCCAGCAGCTCAGGACAGGGAGGGGTACAAGAGACCCAGTACTTC. This encodes CASSSGQGGVQETQYF. The chain joins TRBV5-8 to TRBJ2-5, with TRBD1 as a possible D gene (8 bases). V gave up 3 bases and J gave up 2 bases, with 17 bases separating them. This CDR3 has 16 amino acids. Germline CDR1 reads SGHTS; CDR2 reads YDEGEE.

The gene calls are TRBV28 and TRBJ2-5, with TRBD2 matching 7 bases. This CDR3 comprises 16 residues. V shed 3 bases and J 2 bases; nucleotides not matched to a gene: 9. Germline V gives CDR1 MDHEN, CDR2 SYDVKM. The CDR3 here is CASSFGRLGGQETQYF. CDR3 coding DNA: TGTGCCAGCAGTTTCGGAAGACTGGGGGGGCAAGAGACCCAGTACTTC.

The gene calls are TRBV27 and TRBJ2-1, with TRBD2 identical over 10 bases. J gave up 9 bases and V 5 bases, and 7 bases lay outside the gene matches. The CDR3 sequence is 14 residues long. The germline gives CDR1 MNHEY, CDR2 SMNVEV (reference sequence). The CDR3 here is CASSPSGSKVEQFF. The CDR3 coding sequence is TGTGCCAGCAGTCCTAGCGGGAGTAAAGTTGAGCAGTTCTTC.

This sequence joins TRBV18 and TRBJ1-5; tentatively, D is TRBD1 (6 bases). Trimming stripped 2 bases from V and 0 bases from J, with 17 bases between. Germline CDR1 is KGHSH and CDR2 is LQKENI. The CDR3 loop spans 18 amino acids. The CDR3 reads CASSPGQPIDYSNQPQHF. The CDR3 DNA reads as TGTGCCAGCTCACCAGGACAGCCTATTGACTATAGCAATCAGCCCCAGCATTTT.

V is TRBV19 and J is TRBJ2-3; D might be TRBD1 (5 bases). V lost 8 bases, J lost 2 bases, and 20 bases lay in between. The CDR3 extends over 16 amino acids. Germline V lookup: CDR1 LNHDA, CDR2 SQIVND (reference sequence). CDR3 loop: CASASGWVTVTDTQYF. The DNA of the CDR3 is TGTGCCAGTGCCTCAGGGTGGGTTACGGTCACAGATACGCAGTATTTT.

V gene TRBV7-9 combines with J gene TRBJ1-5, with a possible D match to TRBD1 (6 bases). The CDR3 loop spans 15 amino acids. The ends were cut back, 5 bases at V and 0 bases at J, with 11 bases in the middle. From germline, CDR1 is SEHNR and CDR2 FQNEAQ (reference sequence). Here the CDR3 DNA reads TGTGCCAGCAGCCCTAACAGGGATAGCAATCAGCCCCAGCATTTT. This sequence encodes CASSPNRDSNQPQHF.